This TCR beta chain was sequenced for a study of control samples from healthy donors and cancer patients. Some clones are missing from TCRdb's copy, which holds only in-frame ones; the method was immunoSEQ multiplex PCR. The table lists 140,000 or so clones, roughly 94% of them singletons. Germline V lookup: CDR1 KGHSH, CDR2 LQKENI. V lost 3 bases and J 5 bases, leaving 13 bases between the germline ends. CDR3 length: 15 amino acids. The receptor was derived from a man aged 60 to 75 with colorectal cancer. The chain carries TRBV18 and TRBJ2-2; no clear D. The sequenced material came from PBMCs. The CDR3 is CASSPSYVETGELFF. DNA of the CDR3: TGTGCCAGCTCACCCTCCTATGTTGAAACCGGGGAGCTGTTTTTT.